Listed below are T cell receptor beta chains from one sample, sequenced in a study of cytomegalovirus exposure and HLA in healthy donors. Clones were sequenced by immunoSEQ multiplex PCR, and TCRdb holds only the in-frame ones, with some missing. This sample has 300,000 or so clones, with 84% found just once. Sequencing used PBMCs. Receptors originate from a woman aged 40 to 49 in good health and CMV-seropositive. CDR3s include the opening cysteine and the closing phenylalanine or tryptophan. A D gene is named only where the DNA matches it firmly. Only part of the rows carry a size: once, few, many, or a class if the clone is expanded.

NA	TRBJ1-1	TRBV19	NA	TGTGCCAGTAGTATGGCCAGGGTTGGGGACAAGAGCGCAGCTTTCTTT	CASSMARVGDKSAAFF
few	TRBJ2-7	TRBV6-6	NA	TGTGCCAGCAGCACGACACAATCCTACGAGCAGTACTTC	CASSTTQSYEQYF
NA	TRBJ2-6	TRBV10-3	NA	TGTGCCATCAGTGAGGTCCCGGGGGCCAACGTCCTGACTTTC	CAISEVPGANVLTF
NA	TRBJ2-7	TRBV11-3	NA	TGTGCCAGCAGCTTAGCGGGAGCAACCTACGAGCAGTACTTC	CASSLAGATYEQYF
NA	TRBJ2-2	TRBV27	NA	TGTGCCAGCAGTTTAAGCATCACCGGGGAGCTGTTTTTT	CASSLSITGELFF
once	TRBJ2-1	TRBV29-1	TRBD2	TGCAGCGTGAAGCGGGAGGCCCTGTATGAGCAGTTCTTC	CSVKREALYEQFF
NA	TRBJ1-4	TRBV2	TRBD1	TGTGCCAGCAGCTTCAGGGGGGACAATGAAAAACTGTTTTTT	CASSFRGDNEKLFF
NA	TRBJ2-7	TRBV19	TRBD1	TGTGCCACCGGGACAGGGGGCATCGAGCAGTACTTC	CATGTGGIEQYF
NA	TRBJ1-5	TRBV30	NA	TGTGCCTGGAGTAAAGGGGGCAATCAGCCCCAGCATTTT	CAWSKGGNQPQHF
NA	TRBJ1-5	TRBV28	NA	TGTGCCAGCAGTTTTGGAGGGAATAGCAATCAGCCCCAGCATTTT	CASSFGGNSNQPQHF
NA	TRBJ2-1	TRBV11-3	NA	TGTGCCAGCAGCTTAGCCGGGAAAGGTGGCAATGAGCAGTTCTTC	CASSLAGKGGNEQFF
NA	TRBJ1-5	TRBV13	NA	TGTGCCAGCAGCCAACGAGGTTTGAGCAATCAGCCCCAGCATTTT	CASSQRGLSNQPQHF
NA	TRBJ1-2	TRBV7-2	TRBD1	TGTGCCAGCAGCTTAGCAGGGACAGGGGGGGGCTACACCTTC	CASSLAGTGGGYTF
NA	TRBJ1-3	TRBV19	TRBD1	TGTGCCAGTAGTATACGACAGGGGGTATCTGGAAACACCATATATTTT	CASSIRQGVSGNTIYF
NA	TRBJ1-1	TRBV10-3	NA	TGTGCCAGCTGCTTGGGGAGAAACACTGAAGCTTTCTTT	CASCLGRNTEAFF
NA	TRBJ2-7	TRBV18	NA	TGTGCCAGCTCACCAAGCTTGACAGGTACGGCCTCCTACGAGCAGTACTTC	CASSPSLTGTASYEQYF
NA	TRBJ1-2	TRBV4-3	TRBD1	TGCGCCAGCAGCCAAGAAGGGACAGGGATGAGTGGCTACACCTTC	CASSQEGTGMSGYTF
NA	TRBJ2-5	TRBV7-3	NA	TGTGCCAGCCGGGCAGGGGGGTATCCTCAAGAGACCCAGTACTTC	CASRAGGYPQETQYF
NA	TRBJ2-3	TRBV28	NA	TGTGCCAGCAGTTTGGTGACTAGCACAGATACGCAGTATTTT	CASSLVTSTDTQYF
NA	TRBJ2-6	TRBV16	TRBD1	TGTGCCAGCAGCCAACGACAGGGCTCTGGGGCCAACGTCCTGACTTTC	CASSQRQGSGANVLTF
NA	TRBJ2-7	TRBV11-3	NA	TGTGCCAGCAGCTTCCAGGGTTCCTACGAGCAGTACTTC	CASSFQGSYEQYF
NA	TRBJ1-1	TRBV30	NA	TGTGCCTCCCAGGGGCAGGGGAACACTGAAGCTTTCTTT	CASQGQGNTEAFF
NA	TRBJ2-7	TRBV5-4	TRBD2	TGTGCCAGCAGCCCGACCGCTAGCGGGAGGTACGAGCAGTACTTC	CASSPTASGRYEQYF
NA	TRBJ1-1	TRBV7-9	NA	TGTTCCAGCAGCTTCGAGGGCGAAGCTTTCTTT	CSSSFEGEAFF
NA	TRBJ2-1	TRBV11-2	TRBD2	TGTGCCAGCAGCCCGGGGACTAGCGGGAATGAGCAGTTCTTC	CASSPGTSGNEQFF
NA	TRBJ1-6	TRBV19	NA	TGTGCCAGTAGTATTGAGGGTATCCATAATTCACCCCTCCACTTT	CASSIEGIHNSPLHF
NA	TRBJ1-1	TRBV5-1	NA	TGCGTCAGCAGCTTGGTGGCAGGAAGGGGTACTGAAGCTTTCTTT	CVSSLVAGRGTEAFF
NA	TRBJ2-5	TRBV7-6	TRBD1	TGTGCCAGCAGCTTAGCGGGGATAGGGACAGGCCATTTGGCCCAGTACTTC	CASSLAGIGTGHLAQYF